The next 2 T cell receptor beta chains were all read from a single sample in a study of blood T cell repertoires in COVID-19. Some clones are missing from TCRdb's copy, which holds only in-frame ones; the method was immunoSEQ multiplex PCR. Of nearly 350,000 clones listed, more than 70% are singletons. The sequenced material came from peripheral blood. These receptors were obtained from a woman in her 70s with COVID-19, enrolled during active disease.

The chain couples TRBV27 to TRBJ1-1, with D unresolved. Germline V CDR1 and CDR2: MNHEY, SMNVEV (reference sequence). With 6 bases removed from V and 4 bases from J, the gap between germline ends came to 9 bases. CDR3 size: 12 residues. The CDR3 sequence is CASSGRATEAFF. CDR3 nucleotides: TGTGCCAGCAGCGGGCGGGCCACTGAAGCTTTCTTT.

The genes are TRBV18 and TRBJ1-1; D gene unclear. The germline V and J ends were trimmed by 4 bases and 1 base, with 4 bases remaining between them. The CDR3 length is 12 residues. Germline V CDR1 and CDR2: KGHSH, LQKENI. The CDR3 region has the DNA TGTGCCAGCTCACACAGGAACACTGAAGCTTTCTTT. Residues: CASSHRNTEAFF.